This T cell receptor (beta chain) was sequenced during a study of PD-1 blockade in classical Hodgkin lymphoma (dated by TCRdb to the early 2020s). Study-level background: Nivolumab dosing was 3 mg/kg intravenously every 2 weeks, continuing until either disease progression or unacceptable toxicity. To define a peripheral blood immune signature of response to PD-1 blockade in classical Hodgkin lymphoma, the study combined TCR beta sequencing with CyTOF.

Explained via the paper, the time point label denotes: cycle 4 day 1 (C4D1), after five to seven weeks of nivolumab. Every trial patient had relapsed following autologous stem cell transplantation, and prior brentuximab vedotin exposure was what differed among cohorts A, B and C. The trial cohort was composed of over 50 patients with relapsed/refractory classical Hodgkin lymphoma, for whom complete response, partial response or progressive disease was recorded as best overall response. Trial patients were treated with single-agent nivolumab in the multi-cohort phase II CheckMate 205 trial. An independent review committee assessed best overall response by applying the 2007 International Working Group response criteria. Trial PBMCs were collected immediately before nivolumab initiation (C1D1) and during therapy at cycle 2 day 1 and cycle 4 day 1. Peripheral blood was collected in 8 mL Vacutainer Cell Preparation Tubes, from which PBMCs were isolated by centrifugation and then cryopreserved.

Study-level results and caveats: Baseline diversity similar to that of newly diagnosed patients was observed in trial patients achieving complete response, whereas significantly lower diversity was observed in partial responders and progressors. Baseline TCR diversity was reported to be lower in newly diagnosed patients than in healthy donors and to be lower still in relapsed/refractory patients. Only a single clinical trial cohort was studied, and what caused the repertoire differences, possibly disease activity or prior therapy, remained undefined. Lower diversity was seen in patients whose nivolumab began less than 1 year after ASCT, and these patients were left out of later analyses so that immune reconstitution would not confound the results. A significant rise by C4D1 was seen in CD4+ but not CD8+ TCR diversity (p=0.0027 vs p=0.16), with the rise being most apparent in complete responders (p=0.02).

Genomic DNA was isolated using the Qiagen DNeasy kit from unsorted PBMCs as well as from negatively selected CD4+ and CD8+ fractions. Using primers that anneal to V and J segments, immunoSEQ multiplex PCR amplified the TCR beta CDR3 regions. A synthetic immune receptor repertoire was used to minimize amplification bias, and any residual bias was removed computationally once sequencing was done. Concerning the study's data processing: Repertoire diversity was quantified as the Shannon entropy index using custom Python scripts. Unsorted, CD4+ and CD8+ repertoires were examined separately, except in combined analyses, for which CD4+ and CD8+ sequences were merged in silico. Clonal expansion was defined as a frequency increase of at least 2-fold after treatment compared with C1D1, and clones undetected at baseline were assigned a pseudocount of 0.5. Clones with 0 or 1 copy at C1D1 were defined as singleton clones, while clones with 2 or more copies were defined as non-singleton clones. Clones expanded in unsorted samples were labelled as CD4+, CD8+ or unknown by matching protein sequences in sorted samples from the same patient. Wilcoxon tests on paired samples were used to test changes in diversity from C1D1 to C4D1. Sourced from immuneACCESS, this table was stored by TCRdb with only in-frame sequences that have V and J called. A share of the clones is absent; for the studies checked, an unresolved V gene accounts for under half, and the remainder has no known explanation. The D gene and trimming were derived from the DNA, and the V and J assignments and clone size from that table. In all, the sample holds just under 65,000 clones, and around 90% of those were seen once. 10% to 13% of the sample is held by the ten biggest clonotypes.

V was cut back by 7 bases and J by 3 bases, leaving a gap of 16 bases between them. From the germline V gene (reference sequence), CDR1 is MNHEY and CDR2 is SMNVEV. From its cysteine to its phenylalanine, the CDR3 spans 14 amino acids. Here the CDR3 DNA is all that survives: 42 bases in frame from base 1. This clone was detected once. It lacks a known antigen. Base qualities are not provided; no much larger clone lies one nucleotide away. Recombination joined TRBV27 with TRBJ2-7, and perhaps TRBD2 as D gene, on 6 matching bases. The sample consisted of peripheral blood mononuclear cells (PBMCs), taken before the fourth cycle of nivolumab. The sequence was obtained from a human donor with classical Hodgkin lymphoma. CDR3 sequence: CASKLAGSHYEQYF. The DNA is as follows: TGTGCCAGCAAATTGGCGGGGAGCCACTACGAGCAGTACTTC.